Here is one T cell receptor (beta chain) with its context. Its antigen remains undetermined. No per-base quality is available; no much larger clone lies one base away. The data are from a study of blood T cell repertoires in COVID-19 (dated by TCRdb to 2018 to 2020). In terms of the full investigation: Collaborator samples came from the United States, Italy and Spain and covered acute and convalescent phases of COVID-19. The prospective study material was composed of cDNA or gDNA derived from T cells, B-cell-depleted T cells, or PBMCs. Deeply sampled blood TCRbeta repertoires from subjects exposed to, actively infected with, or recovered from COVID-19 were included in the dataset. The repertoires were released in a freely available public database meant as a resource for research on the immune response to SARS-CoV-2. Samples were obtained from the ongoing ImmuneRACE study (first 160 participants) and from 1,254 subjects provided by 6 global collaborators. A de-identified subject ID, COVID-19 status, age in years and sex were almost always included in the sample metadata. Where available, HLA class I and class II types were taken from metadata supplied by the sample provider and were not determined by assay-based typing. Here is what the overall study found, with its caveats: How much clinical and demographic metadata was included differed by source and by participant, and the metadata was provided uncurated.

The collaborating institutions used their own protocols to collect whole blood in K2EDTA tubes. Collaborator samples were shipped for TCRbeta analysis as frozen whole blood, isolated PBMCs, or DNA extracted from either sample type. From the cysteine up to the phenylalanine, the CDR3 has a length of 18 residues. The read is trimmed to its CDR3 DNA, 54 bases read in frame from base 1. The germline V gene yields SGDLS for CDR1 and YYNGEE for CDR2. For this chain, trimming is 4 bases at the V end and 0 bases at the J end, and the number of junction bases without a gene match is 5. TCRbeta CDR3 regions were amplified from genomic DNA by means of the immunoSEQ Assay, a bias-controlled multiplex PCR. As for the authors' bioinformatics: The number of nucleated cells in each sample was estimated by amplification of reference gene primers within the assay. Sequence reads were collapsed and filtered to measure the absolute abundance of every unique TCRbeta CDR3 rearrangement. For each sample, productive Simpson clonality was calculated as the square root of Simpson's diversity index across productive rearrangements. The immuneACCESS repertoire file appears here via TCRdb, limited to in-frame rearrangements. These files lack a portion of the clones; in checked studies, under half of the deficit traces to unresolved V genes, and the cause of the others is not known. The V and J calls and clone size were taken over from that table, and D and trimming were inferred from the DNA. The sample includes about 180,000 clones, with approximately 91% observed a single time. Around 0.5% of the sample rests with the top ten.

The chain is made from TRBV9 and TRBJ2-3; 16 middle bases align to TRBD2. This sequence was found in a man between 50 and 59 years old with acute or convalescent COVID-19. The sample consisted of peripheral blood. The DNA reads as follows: TGTGCCAGCAGCCTAGGGACTAGCGGGGGGGCGAGCACAGATACGCAGTATTTT. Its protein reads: CASSLGTSGGASTDTQYF.